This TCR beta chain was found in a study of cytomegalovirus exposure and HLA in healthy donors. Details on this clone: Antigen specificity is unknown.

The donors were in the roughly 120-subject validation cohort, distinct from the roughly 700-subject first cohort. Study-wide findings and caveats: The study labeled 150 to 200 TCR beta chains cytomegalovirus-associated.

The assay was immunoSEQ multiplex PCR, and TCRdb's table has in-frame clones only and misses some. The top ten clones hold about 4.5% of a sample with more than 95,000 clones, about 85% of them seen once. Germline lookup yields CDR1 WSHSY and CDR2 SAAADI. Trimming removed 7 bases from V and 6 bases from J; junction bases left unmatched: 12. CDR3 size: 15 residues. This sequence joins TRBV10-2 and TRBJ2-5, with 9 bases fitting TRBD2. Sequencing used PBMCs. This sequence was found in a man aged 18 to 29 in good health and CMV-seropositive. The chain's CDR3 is CASTRGGEVVKTQYF. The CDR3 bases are TGCGCCAGCACGCGGGGGGGAGAGGTCGTTAAGACCCAGTACTTC.